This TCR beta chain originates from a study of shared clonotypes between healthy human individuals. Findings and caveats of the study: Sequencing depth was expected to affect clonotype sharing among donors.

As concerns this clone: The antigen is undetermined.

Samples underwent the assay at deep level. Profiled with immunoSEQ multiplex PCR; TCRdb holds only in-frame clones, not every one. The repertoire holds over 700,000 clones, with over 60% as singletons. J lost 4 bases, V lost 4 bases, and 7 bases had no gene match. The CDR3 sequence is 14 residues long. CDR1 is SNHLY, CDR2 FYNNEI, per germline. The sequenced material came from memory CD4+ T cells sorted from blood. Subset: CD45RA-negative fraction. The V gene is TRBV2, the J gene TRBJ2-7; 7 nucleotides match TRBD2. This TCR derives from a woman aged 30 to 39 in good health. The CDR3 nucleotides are TGTGCCAGCAGTGGGGAGGGTCGGCGATACGAGCAGTACTTC. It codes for CASSGEGRRYEQYF.